These 7 T cell receptor beta chains share one sample of origin, sequenced in a study of blood T cells in healthy people across ages. Alongside a J-beta primer mix, a sample-barcoded 5' primer served in a second PCR lasting about 6 to 11 cycles. TCRdb itself ran the 5' RACE reads through MiXCR, one entry per CDR3 protein. The sample shows some 1.4 million distinct CDR3 sequences, about 43% of them seen only once. Sequencing was done on a sample of blood. The receptors derive from a woman aged 18-29 years in good health.

The chain has TRBV29-1 and TRBJ2-2; D unclear. Germline V gives CDR1 SQVTM, CDR2 ANQGSEA. The CDR3 consists of 12 residues. The V gene lost 5 bases and the J gene lost 4 bases, with 8 bases spanning the gap. CDR3 loop: CSVLWGTGELFF. The CDR3 coding sequence is TGCAGCGTTCTCTGGGGCACCGGGGAGCTGTTTTTT.

The chain couples TRBV20-1 to TRBJ2-1, with D possibly matching TRBD1 (6 bases). V lost 8 bases and J 4 bases, leaving 18 bases between the germline ends. The CDR3 consists of 14 residues. CDR1 and CDR2 from the germline V gene are DFQATT and SNEGSKA (reference sequence). The CDR3 loop is CSHQGPGAYNEQFF. The CDR3, as DNA: TGCAGTCATCAGGGGCCAGGGGCTTACAATGAGCAGTTCTTC.

The rearrangement uses TRBV6-6 and TRBJ2-7, with TRBD2 matching over 8 bases. The CDR3 has 15 residues. Germline-derived CDR1 and CDR2 are MNHNY and SVGAGI (reference sequence). J gave up 2 bases and V 6 bases, and 9 bases lay outside the gene matches. CDR3 sequence (DNA): TGTGCCAGCAGCGATACTAGCGGACCCCCCTACGAGCAGTACTTC. Its protein is CASSDTSGPPYEQYF.

The chain has TRBV6-6 and TRBJ2-5, with 8 bases lining up with TRBD2. Germline V gene sequence: CDR1 MNHNY, CDR2 SVGAGI (reference sequence). The V segment lost 5 bases and the J segment 2 bases; nucleotides outside the gene matches: 10. This CDR3 region has 16 residues. The CDR3 nucleotides read TGTGCCAGCAGTGTTCACGTGTCTAGCGGGCAAGAGACCCAGTACTTC. Residues: CASSVHVSSGQETQYF.

This chain uses TRBV10-3 with TRBJ2-3, with D uncertain. This CDR3 has 14 residues. V was clipped by 4 bases and J by 1 base, with 9 bases between them. Germline values: CDR1 ENHRY, CDR2 SYGVKD. CDR3 sequence (DNA): TGTGCCATCAGTGGAGTTACGGGCACAGATACGCAGTATTTT. It specifies CAISGVTGTDTQYF.

The chain employs TRBV28 and TRBJ1-2; D gene ambiguous. Per germline, CDR1 MDHEN and CDR2 SYDVKM. Trimming cost V 6 bases and J 2 bases, with 10 bases left between them. The CDR3 covers 13 residues. CDR3 nucleotides: TGTGCCAGCAGATTCTCTACCAACTATGGCTACACCTTC. Its translation is CASRFSTNYGYTF.

This chain uses TRBV12-3 or TRBV12-4 with TRBJ1-6; the D is unclear. The CDR3 sequence is 12 residues long. V lost 2 bases to trimming and J lost 12 bases, with 8 bases between them. The CDR3 nucleotides read TGTGCCAGCAGTTTACAGCCGGAACCCCTCCACTTT. As protein: CASSLQPEPLHF.